The clone carrying this T cell receptor (beta chain) was picked up a small number of times. Its matching antigen is unknown. The PCR contained 60 Vbeta and 13 Jbeta primers. The repertoire was sequenced with immunoSEQ multiplex PCR; TCRdb's copy has only in-frame clones and lacks some. Among about 130,000 clones listed, roughly 80% were seen once. This sample was included in a study of cytomegalovirus exposure and HLA in healthy donors. Overall study results and limits: Follow-up analysis seemed to connect common viral pathogens with several of the most significant clusters identified. In a later analysis, DRB1 alleles had the most associated TCRs; HLA-C alleles the fewest.

The CDR3 has 15 amino acids. The ends lost 1 base at V and 4 bases at J; junction bases unmatched: 7. Germline CDR1 MNHEY, CDR2 SVGAGI. The chain uses TRBV6-5 and TRBJ2-7; 7 nucleotides agree with TRBD2. The sequence came from a man in his forties in good health and CMV-seronegative. The sequencing sample was made of PBMCs. In nucleotides, the CDR3 is TGTGCCAGCAGTTACTGGGCGGGAGACGCTTACGAGCAGTACTTC. Translation gives CASSYWAGDAYEQYF.